This entry is about one T cell receptor beta chain. Sequenced by immunoSEQ multiplex PCR; TCRdb stores in-frame clones only, minus some. The sample gives about 350,000 clones, roughly 87% of which show up once; roughly 1% is in the top ten. Enrolled through a virtual design, the participants were between 18 and 89 years of age and came from about two dozen US areas. Clinical history reported by participants formed the basis on which cohorts were assigned. The data originate from a study of blood T cell repertoires in COVID-19. The sequenced sample consisted of PBMCs or T cells enriched from blood (not recorded which). The receptor comes from a young woman who had recovered from COVID-19.

The CDR3 sequence: CASSPRQGLANYGYTF. Written as DNA, the CDR3 is TGCGCCAGCAGCCCAAGACAGGGATTAGCTAACTATGGCTACACCTTC. The rearrangement links TRBV5-1 to TRBJ1-2, with TRBD1 matching over 7 bases. Germline V gene data show CDR1 as SGHRS and CDR2 as YFSETQ. The V gene end was trimmed by 4 bases and the J gene end by 0 bases; junction bases not matched to a gene: 9. This CDR3 contains 16 residues.